Shown below are 10 T cell receptor beta chains from a single sample sequenced in a study of blood T cell repertoires in COVID-19. Sequencing used immunoSEQ multiplex PCR; TCRdb keeps in-frame clones, though not all of them. The sample has about 120,000 clones; more than 90% are singletons. The sequenced material came from peripheral blood. The receptors originated from a man in his fifties with active COVID-19.

CDR3 loop: CAWSRTSSSEQFF. CDR3 in DNA: TGTGCCTGGAGTAGGACTAGCTCGTCTGAGCAGTTCTTC. This sequence joins TRBV30 and TRBJ2-1; TRBD2 matches at 8 bases. V lost 2 bases to trimming and J lost 9 bases; unmatched junction nucleotides: 6. Germline lookup yields CDR1 GTSNPN and CDR2 SVGIG (reference sequence). CDR3 length: 13 residues.

The rearrangement joins TRBV2 to TRBJ2-5, with 13 nucleotides matching TRBD2. This CDR3 spans 17 amino acids. With V trimmed by 5 bases and J by 0 bases, 6 bases remained unmatched. CDR1 SNHLY and CDR2 FYNNEI come from the germline V gene. This CDR3 reads CASSSQGLAGYQETQYF. CDR3 nucleotides: TGTGCCAGCAGTTCTCAGGGACTAGCGGGATACCAAGAGACCCAGTACTTC.

The rearrangement joins TRBV19 to TRBJ1-6; D might be TRBD1 (6 bases). The CDR3 is 14 amino acids. Trimming shortened V by 7 bases and J by 8 bases, and 15 bases separated the two germline ends. Germline CDR1 reads LNHDA; CDR2 reads SQIVND (reference sequence). CDR3 in DNA: TGTGCCAGTAACGTCGGACAGAGACATTCACCCCTCCACTTT. This codes for CASNVGQRHSPLHF.

This clone is a singleton in its sample. The chain recombines TRBV11-3 with TRBJ2-5, with D possibly TRBD1 on 6 matching bases. The V gene lost 3 bases and the J gene lost 0 bases, with 17 bases spanning the gap. Germline CDR1 SGHNT, CDR2 YENEEA. This CDR3 has 17 residues. As DNA, the CDR3 is TGTGCCAGCAGCTTTCTCCCGGACAGCGAGTACCAAGAGACCCAGTACTTC. Translating it yields CASSFLPDSEYQETQYF.

This clone is a singleton in its sample. The chain joins TRBV5-4 to TRBJ2-2; D perhaps matches TRBD1 (6 bases). The CDR3 consists of 16 residues. CDR1 is SGHNT and CDR2 is YYREEE in the germline V gene (reference sequence). Trimming cost V 4 bases and J 1 base, with 14 bases left between them. The CDR3 loop is CASSQYRVLNTGELFF. For the CDR3, the DNA is TGTGCCAGCAGCCAATACAGGGTCCTGAACACCGGGGAGCTGTTTTTT.

The chain links TRBV5-4 to TRBJ2-2, with TRBD1 matching 12 bases. The CDR3 is 19 amino acids. CDR1 is SGHNT, CDR2 YYREEE, per germline (reference sequence). The junction had 8 bases not matched to a gene; V was cut back by 0 bases and J by 2 bases. CDR3 sequence reads: CASSLVRGQGAFNTGELFF. Here the CDR3 DNA reads TGTGCCAGCAGCTTGGTTCGGGGACAGGGGGCGTTTAACACCGGGGAGCTGTTTTTT.

Here the CDR3 DNA reads TGTGCCAGCAGCTTGTGGGCGCAGAACACCATATATTTT. It translates to CASSLWAQNTIYF. The J gene is TRBJ1-3, the V gene TRBV5-4; D not certain. Germline V gives CDR1 SGHNT, CDR2 YYREEE (reference sequence). V was cut by 1 base and J by 7 bases, with 9 bases left in between. CDR3 length: 13 amino acids.

The chain recombines TRBV5-1 with TRBJ2-1; 7 nucleotides agree with TRBD2. The germline gives CDR1 SGHRS, CDR2 YFSETQ. V lost 0 bases to trimming and J lost 9 bases; unmatched junction nucleotides: 9. The CDR3 loop spans 15 amino acids. The CDR3 is CASSLVSGGFGEQFF. The DNA for the CDR3 is TGCGCCAGCAGCTTGGTTTCGGGGGGATTTGGTGAGCAGTTCTTC.

The chain employs TRBV6-6 and TRBJ2-1; D possibly corresponds to TRBD1 (7 bases). This CDR3 is 15 amino acids long. V was shortened by 2 bases and J by 4 bases, with 12 bases between the two germline ends. Germline lookup yields CDR1 MNHNY and CDR2 SVGAGI (reference sequence). The CDR3 nucleotides are TGTGCCAGCAGTTACAGCGCAGGGGGGTACAATGAGCAGTTCTTC. It specifies CASSYSAGGYNEQFF.

In its sample, this clone was seen once. The V call is TRBV11-2, the J call TRBJ2-7; 15 positions agree with TRBD2. The J segment lost 7 bases and the V segment lost 5 bases, leaving 9 bases of the junction unmatched. Germline assignment: CDR1 SGHAT and CDR2 FQNNGV. CDR3 length: 16 amino acids. CDR3 bases: TGTGCCAGCAGCCGGACTAGCGGGGGGGTAATGAGGGAGCAGTACTTC. Translation gives CASSRTSGGVMREQYF.